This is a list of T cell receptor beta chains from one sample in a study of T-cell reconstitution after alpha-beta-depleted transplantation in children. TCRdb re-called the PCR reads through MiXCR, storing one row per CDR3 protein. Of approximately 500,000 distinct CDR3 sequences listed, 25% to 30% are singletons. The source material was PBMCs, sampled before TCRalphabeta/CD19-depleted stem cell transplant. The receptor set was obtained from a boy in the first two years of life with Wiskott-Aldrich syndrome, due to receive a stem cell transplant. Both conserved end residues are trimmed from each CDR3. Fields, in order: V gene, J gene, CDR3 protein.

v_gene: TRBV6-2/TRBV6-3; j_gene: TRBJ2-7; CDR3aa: ASSYSPYEQY
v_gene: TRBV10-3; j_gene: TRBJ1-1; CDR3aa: AIRATGTEAF
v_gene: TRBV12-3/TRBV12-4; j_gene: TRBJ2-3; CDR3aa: ASTRASTDTQY
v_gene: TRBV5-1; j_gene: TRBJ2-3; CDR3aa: ASSWALDPLGGDTQY
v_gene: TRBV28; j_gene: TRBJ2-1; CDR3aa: ASSSPGTYNEQF
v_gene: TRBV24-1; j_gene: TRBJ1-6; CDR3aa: ATSDLGRNRRYNSPLH
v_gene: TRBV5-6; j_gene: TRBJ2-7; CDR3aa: ASSLENEQY
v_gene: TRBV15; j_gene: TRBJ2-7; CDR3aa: ATSRGTGGNEQY
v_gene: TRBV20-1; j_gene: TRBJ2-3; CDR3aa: SAIQGGALDTQY
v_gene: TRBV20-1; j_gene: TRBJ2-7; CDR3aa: SASPTGVPYEQY
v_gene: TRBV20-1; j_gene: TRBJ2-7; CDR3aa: SARDLPRAGRHYEQY
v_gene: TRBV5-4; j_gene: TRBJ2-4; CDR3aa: ASRLRLAGDFGAKNIQY
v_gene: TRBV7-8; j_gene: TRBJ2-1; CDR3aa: ASGEATGNEQF
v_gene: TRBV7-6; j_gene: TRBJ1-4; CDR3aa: ASSLGSAPNEKLF
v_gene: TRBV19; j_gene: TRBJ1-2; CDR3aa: ASGTAYGYT
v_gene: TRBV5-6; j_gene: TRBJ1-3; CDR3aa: ASSLVGTSGNTIY
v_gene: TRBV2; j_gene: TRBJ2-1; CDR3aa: ASRKTLYNEQF
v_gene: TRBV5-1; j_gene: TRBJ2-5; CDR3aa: ASSSGSGETQY
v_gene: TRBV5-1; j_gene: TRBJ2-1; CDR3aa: ASSLEGTVQF
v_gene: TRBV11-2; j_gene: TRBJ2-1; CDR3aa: ASSLVGPYAPNNEQF
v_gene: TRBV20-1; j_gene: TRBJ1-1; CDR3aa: SARESRGSTEAF
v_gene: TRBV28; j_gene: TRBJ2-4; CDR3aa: ASSSQGLGKNIQY
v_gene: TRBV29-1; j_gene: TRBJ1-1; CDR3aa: SVEGVQGLMNTEAF
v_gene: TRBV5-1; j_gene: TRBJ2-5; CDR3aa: ASSLARQAGGETQY
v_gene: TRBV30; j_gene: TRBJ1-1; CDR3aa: AWAAETTGALNTEAF
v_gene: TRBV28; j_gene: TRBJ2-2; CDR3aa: ASSFQRSTNTGELF
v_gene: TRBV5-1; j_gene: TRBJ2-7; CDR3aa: ASSPNMEVTYEQY
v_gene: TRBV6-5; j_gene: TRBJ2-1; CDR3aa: ASSYPNPSGSYNEQF
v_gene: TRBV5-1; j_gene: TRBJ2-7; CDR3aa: ASSWGANYEQY
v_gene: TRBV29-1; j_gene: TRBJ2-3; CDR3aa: SVHSGRGGDTQY
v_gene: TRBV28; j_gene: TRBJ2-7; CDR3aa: ASSLLVAYEQY
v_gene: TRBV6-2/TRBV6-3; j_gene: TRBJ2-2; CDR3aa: ASSYDRVWTGELF
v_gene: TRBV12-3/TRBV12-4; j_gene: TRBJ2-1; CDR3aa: ASVRLAGDVREQF
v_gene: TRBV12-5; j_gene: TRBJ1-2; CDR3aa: ASGLVWPPTLYGYT
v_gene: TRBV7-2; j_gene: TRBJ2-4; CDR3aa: ASSPSPLAKNIQY
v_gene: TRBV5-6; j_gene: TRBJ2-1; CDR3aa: ASSLKGASSYNEQF
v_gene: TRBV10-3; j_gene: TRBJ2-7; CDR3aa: AISESWVQAYEQY
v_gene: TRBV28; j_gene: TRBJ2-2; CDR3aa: ASSFSTRRGYTGELF
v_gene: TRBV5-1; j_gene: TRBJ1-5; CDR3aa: ASSLGISNQPQH
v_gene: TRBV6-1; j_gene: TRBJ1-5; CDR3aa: ASSRTMTGSNQPQH
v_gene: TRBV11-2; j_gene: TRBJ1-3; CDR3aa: ASSTRRVSGNTIY
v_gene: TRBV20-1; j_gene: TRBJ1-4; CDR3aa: SAVPTEGEKLF
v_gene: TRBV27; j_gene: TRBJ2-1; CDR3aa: ASSRQGRASGYNEQF
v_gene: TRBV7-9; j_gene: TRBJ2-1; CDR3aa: ASSIGLAGLEVNEQF
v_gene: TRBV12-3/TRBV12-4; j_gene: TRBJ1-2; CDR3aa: ASSWGQAYGYT
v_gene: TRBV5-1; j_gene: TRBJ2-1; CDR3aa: ASSRYDRVVYNGQF
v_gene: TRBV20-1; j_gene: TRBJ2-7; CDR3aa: SASSMGGPYEQY
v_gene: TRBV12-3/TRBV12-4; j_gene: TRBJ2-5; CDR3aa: ASSFGTGNQETQY
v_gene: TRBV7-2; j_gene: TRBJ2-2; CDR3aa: ASSLGLAVTGELF
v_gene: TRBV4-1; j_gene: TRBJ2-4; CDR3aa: ASSRDIAGLAKNIQY
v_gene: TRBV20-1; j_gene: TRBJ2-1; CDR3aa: SAQRTSGRYEQF
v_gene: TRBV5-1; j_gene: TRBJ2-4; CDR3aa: ASSLGPGSENIQY
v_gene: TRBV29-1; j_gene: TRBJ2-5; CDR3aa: SVTPGETQY
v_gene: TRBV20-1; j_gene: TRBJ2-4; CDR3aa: SARGGASGGWKNIQY
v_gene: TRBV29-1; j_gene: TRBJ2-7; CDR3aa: SATSRGPEQY
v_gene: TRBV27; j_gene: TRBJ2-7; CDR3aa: ASSLFSGATYEQY
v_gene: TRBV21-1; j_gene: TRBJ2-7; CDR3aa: ARTSGSSYEQY
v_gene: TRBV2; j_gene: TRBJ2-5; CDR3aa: ASQDRETQY
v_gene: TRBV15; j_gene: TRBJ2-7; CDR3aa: ATSREPSLGGQY
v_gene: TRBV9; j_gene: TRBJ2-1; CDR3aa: ASSVGAVSYNEQF